The clone carrying this T cell receptor (beta chain) was counted many times. Its antigen remains unidentified. At one boundary the junction diverges from the germline segment, which might be a read error. This record belongs to a study of blood T cells in healthy people across ages. PCR was performed a second time for about 7 to 12 cycles using a sample-barcoded 5' primer and a J-beta primer mix. A tag from a template-switch adaptor with 12 random nucleotides marked each cDNA molecule. TCRdb independently ran MiXCR on the 5' RACE reads; one entry per CDR3 protein. The repertoire has hundreds of thousands of distinct CDR3 sequences, approximately 52% of them found once; the top ten carry roughly 13%. The donors, all healthy, were Caucasians living in Russia, aged about 6 to 100. Overall study results and limits: Lack of knowledge of donor CMV status possibly confounded expanded clonotype changes.

CDR1 is SQVTM and CDR2 is ANQGSEA in the germline V gene. The CDR3 runs to 11 residues. The source material was blood. The chain combines TRBV29-1 with TRBJ2-7, with no clear D. This clonotype originated in a woman at least 80 years old in good health. CDR3 nucleotide sequence: TGCTGCGTTGGTTTTGTTAGAGAGCAGTACTTC. Translating gives CCVGFVREQYF.